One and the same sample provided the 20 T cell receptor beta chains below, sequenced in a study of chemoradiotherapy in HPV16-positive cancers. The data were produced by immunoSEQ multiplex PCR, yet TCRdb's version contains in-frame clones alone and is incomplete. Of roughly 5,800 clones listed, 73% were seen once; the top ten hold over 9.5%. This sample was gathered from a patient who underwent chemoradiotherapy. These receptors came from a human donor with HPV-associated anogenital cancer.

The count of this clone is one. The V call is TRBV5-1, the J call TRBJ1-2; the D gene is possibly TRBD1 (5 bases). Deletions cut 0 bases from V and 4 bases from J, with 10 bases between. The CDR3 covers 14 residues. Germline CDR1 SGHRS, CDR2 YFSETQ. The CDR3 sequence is CASSLGQFVYGYTF. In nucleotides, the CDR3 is TGCGCCAGCAGCTTGGGACAGTTTGTCTATGGCTACACCTTC.

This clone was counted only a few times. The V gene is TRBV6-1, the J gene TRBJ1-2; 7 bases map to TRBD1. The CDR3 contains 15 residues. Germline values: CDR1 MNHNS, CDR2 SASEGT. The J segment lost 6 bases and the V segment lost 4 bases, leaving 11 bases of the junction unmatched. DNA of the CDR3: TGTGCCAGCAGTGCCGCCCCAAACAGGGGTGATGGCTACACCTTC. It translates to CASSAAPNRGDGYTF.

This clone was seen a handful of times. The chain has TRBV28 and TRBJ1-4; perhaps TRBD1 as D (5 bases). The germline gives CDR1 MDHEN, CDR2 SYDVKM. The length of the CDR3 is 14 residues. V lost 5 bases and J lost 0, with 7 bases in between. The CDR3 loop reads CASSTQATNEKLFF. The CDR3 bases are TGTGCCAGCAGTACACAGGCAACTAATGAAAAACTGTTTTTT.

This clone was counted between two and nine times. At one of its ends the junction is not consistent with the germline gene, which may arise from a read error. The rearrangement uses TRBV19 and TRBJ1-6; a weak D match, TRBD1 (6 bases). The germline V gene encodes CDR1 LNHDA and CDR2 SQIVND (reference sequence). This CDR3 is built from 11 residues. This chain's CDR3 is CASSTGTKHYF. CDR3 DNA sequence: TGTGCCAGTAGTACCGGGACAAAACACTACTTT.

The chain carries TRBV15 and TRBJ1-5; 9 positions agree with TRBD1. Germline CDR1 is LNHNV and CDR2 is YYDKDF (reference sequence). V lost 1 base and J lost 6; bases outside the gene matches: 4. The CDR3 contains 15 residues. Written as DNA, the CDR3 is TGTGCCACCAGCAGAGCGACAGGGGGAGGTCAGCCCCAGCATTTT. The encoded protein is CATSRATGGGQPQHF.

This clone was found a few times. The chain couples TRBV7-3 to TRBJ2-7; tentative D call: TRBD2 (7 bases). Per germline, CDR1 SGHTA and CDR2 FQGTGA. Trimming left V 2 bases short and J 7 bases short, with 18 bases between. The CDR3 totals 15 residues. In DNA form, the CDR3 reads TGTGCCAGCAGCTTAGGGGGGGCCAGATCGGGGGAGCAGTACTTC. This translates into CASSLGGARSGEQYF.

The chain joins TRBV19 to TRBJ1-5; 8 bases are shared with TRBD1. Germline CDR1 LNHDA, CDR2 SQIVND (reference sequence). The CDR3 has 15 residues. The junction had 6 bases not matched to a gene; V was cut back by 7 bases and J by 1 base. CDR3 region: CASIDRGRSNQPQHF. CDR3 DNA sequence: TGTGCCAGTATCGACAGGGGAAGGAGCAATCAGCCCCAGCATTTT.

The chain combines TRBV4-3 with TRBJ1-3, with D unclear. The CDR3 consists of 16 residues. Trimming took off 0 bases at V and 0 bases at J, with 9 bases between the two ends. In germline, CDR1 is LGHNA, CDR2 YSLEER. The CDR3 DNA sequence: TGCGCCAGCAGCCAAGACCTGATTTTCTCTGGAAACACCATATATTTT. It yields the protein CASSQDLIFSGNTIYF.

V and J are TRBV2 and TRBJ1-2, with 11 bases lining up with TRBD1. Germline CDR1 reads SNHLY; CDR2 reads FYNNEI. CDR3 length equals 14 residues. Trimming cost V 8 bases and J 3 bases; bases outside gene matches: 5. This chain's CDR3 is CASQEGQGDYGYTF. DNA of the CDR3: TGTGCCAGCCAAGAGGGACAGGGGGACTATGGCTACACCTTC.

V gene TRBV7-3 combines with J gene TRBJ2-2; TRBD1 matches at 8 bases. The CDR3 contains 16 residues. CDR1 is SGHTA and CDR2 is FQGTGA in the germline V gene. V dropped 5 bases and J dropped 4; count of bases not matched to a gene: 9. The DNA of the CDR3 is TGTGCCAGCAGCGTAAACAGGGGGTCGGGCACCGGGGAGCTGTTTTTT. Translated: CASSVNRGSGTGELFF. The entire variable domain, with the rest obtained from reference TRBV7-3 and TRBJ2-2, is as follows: GAGVSQTPSNKVTEKGKYVELRCDPISGHTALYWYRQSLGQGPEFLIYFQGTGAADDSGLPNDRFFAVRPEGSVSTLKIQRTERGDSAVYLCASSVNRGSGTGELFFGEGSRLTVL.

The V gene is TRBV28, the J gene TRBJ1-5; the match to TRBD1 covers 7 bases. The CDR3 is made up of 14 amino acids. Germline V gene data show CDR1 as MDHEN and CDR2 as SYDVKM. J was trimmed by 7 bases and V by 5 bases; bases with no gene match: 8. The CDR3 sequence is CASSMDRMNQPQHF. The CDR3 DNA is TGTGCCAGCAGTATGGACAGGATGAACCAGCCCCAGCATTTT. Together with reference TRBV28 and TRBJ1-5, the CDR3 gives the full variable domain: DVKVTQSSRYLVKRTGEKVFLECVQDMDHENMFWYRQDPGLGLRLIYFSYDVKMKEKGDIPEGYSVSREKKERFSLILESASTNQTSMYLCASSMDRMNQPQHFGDGTRLSIL.

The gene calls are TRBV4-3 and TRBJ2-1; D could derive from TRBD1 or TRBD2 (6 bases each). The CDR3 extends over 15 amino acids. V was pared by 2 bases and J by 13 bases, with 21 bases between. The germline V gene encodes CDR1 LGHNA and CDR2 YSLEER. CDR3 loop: CASSQKRSIGGGQFF. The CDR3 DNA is TGCGCCAGCAGCCAAAAACGGAGTATCGGGGGCGGTCAGTTCTTC.

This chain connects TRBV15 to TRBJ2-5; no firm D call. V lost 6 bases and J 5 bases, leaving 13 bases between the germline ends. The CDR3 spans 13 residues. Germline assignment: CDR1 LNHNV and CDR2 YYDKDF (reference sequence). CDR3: CATRDKDGETQYF. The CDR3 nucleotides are TGTGCCACCAGAGATAAAGACGGGGAGACCCAGTACTTC.

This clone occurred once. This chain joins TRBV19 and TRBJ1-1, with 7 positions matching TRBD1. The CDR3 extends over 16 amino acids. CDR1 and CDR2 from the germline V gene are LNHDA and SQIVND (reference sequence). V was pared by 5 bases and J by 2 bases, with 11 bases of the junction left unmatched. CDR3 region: CASSPLMGQQNTEAFF. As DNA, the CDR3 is TGTGCCAGTAGTCCATTAATGGGACAGCAAAACACTGAAGCTTTCTTT.

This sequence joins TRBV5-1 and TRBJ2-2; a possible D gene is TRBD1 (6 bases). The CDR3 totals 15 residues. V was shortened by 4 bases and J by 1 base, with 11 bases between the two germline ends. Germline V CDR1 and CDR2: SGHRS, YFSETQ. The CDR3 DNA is TGCGCCAGCAGCCCTTGGGGACAGAACACCGGGGAGCTGTTTTTT. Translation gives CASSPWGQNTGELFF.

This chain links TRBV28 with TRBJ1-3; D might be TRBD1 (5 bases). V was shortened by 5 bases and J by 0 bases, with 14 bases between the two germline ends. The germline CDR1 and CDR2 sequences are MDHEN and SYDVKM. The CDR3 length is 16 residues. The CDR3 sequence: CASSPPTDYSGNTIYF. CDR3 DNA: TGTGCCAGCAGTCCCCCGACAGACTACTCTGGAAACACCATATATTTT.

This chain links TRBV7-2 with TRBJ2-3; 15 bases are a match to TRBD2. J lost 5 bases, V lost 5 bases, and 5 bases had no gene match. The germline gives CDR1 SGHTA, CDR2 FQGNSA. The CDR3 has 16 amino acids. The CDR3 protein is CASSLGGLAGGDTQYF. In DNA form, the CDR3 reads TGTGCCAGCAGCCTAGGGGGACTAGCGGGGGGAGATACGCAGTATTTT.

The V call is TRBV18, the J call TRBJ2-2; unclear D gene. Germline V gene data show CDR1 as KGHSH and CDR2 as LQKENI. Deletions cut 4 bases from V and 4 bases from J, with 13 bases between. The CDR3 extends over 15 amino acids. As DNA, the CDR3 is TGTGCCAGCTCACAAGTACCAGGTGGCACCGGGGAGCTGTTTTTT. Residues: CASSQVPGGTGELFF.

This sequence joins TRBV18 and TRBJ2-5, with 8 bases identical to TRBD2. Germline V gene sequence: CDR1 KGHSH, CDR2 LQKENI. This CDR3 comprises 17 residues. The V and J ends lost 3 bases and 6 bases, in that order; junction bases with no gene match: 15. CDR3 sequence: CASSPRRGAGFEQTQYF. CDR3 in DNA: TGTGCCAGCTCACCGAGGCGGGGGGCCGGGTTTGAACAGACCCAGTACTTC. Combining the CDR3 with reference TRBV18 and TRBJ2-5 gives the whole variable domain NAGVMQNPRHLVRRRGQEARLRCSPMKGHSHVYWYRQLPEEGLKFMVYLQKENIIDESGMPKERFSAEFPKEGPSILRIQQVVRGDSAAYFCASSPRRGAGFEQTQYFGPGTRLLVL.

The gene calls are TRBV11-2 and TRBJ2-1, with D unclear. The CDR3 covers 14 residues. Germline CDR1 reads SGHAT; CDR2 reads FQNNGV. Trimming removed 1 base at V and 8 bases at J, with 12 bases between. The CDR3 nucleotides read TGTGCCAGCAGCTTAGGCCTCGGCTGGGATGAGCAGTTCTTC. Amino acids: CASSLGLGWDEQFF.